The next 2 T cell receptor beta chains were all read from a single sample in a study of blood T cell repertoires in COVID-19. Assay: immunoSEQ multiplex PCR; the TCRdb copy retains only in-frame clones and omits some. Among roughly 330,000 clones listed, about 87% were seen once. The sequenced sample consisted of PBMCs or T cells enriched from blood (not recorded which). Source of these receptors: a woman aged 25-40 years who had recovered from COVID-19.

J is TRBJ1-2 and V is TRBV19, with D perhaps matching TRBD1 (5 bases). The V end lost 4 bases, the J end lost 8 bases, and 14 bases lay between the germline ends. The CDR3 extends over 13 amino acids. Germline V gives CDR1 LNHDA, CDR2 SQIVND (reference sequence). The CDR3 reads CASSKKGFSGYTF. CDR3 DNA sequence: TGTGCCAGTAGTAAAAAGGGGTTCAGCGGCTACACCTTC. Complete variable domain (other parts from reference TRBV19 and TRBJ1-2): DGGITQSPKYLFRKEGQNVTLSCEQNLNHDAMYWYRQDPGQGLRLIYYSQIVNDFQKGDIAEGYSVSREKKESFPLTVTSAQKNPTAFYLCASSKKGFSGYTFGSGTRLTVV.

The gene calls are TRBV5-1 and TRBJ1-1; 7 nucleotides match TRBD1. The CDR3 is 15 amino acids. J lost 0 bases, V lost 4 bases, and 6 bases had no gene match. Germline V gives CDR1 SGHRS, CDR2 YFSETQ. The CDR3 bases are TGCGCCAGCAGCCTCGAGACAGGGTTGAACACTGAAGCTTTCTTT. As protein: CASSLETGLNTEAFF.